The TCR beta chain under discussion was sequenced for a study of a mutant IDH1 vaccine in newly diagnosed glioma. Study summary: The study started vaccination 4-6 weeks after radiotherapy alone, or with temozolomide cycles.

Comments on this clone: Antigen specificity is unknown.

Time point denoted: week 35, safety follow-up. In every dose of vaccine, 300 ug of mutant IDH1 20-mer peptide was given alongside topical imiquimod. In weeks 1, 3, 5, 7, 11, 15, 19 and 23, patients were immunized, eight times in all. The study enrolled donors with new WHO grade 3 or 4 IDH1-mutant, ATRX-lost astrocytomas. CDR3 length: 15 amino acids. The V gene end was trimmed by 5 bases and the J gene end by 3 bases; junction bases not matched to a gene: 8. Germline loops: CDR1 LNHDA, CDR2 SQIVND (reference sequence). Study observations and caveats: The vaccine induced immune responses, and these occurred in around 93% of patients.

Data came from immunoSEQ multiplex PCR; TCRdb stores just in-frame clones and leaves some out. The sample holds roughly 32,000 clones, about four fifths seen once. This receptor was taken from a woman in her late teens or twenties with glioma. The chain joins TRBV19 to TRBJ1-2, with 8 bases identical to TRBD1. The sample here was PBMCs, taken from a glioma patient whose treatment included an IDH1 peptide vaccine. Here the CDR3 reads CASSAQGARDYGYTF. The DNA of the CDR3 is TGTGCCAGTAGTGCGCAGGGGGCGCGGGACTATGGCTACACCTTC.